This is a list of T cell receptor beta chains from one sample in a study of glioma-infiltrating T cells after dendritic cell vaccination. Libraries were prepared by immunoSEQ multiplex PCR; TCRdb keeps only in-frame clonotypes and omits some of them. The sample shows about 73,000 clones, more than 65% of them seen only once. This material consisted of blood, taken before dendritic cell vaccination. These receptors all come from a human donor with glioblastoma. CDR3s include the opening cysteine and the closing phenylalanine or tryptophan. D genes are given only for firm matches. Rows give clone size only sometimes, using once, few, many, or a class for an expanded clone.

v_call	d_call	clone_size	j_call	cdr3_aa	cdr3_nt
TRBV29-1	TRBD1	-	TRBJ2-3	CSVAPDRGRTDTQYF	TGCAGCGTGGCCCCTGACAGGGGGCGCACAGATACGCAGTATTTT
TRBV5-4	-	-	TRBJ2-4	CASSWFSLAKNIQYF	TGTGCCAGCAGCTGGTTTTCACTAGCCAAAAACATTCAGTACTTC
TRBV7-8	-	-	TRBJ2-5	CASSLREEEETQYF	TGTGCCAGCAGCTTAAGGGAGGAGGAAGAGACCCAGTACTTC
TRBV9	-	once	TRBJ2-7	CASSVNPGTRGYEQYF	TGTGCCAGCAGCGTAAATCCCGGGACAAGGGGCTACGAGCAGTACTTC
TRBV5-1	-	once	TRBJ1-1	CASSLREGWTEAFF	TGCGCCAGCAGCTTAAGGGAGGGATGGACTGAAGCTTTCTTT
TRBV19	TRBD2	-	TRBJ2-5	CASSMAGGAQETQYF	TGTGCCAGTAGTATGGCGGGGGGGGCCCAAGAGACCCAGTACTTC
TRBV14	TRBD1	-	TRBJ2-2	CASSPTWLIRDRDTGELFF	TGTGCCAGCAGCCCCACCTGGTTGATCCGGGACAGGGACACCGGGGAGCTGTTTTTT
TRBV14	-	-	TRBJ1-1	CASSQDTGWDTEAFF	TGTGCCAGCAGCCAAGATACAGGGTGGGACACTGAAGCTTTCTTT
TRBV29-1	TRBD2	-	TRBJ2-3	CSVRTSGSSLDTQYF	TGCAGCGTTCGGACTAGCGGGAGTAGTTTAGATACGCAGTATTTT
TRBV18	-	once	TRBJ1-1	CASSPRPGLNTEAFF	TGTGCCAGCTCACCAAGGCCAGGTCTGAACACTGAAGCTTTCTTT
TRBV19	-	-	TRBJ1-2	CASSTHGYGYTF	TGTGCCAGTAGTACTCACGGCTATGGCTACACCTTC
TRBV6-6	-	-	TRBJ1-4	CASSVNPGEREKLFF	TGTGCCAGCAGTGTAAACCCAGGCGAAAGAGAAAAACTGTTTTTT
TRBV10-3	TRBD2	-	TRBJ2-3	CASRGVAGGTDTQYF	TGTGCCTCCCGCGGGGTAGCGGGGGGCACAGATACGCAGTATTTT
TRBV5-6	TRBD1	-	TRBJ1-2	CASSLGPVGQINNYGYTF	TGTGCCAGCAGCTTAGGGCCCGTGGGACAGATAAACAACTATGGCTACACCTTC
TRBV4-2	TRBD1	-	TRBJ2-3	CASSPLGQGLTDTQYF	TGTGCCAGCAGCCCCCTGGGACAGGGGCTCACAGATACGCAGTATTTT
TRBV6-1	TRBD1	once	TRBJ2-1	CASSEALYGQGYNEQFF	TGTGCCAGCAGTGAAGCGTTATACGGACAGGGATACAATGAGCAGTTCTTC
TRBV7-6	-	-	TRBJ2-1	CASSPWSGYNEQFF	TGTGCCAGCAGCCCTTGGTCGGGTTACAATGAGCAGTTCTTC
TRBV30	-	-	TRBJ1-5	CAWRGLGNQPQHF	TGTGCCTGGAGAGGACTGGGCAATCAGCCCCAGCATTTT
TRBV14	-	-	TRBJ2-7	CASSHGQRSYEQYF	TGTGCCAGCAGCCACGGACAGAGATCCTACGAGCAGTACTTC
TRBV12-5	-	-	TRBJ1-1	CASGLHRNTEAFF	TGTGCTAGTGGTTTGCACAGGAACACTGAAGCTTTCTTT
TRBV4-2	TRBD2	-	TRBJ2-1	CASSQAPWTSGNNEQFF	TGTGCCAGCAGCCAAGCTCCCTGGACTAGCGGGAACAATGAGCAGTTCTTC
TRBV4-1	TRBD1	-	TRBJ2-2	CASSQGTGTGELFF	TGCGCCAGCAGCCAGGGGACAGGCACCGGGGAGCTGTTTTTT
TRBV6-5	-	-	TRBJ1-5	CASRRGSNSNQPQHF	TGTGCCAGCAGGAGAGGCTCAAATAGCAATCAGCCCCAGCATTTT
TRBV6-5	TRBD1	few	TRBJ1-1	CASSYGTGRRNTEAFF	TGTGCCAGCAGTTACGGGACAGGGAGAAGGAACACTGAAGCTTTCTTT